Following are 22 T cell receptor beta chains from one sample sequenced in a study of T-cell reconstitution after alpha-beta-depleted transplantation in children (dated by TCRdb to about 2016). Library construction relied on PCR. The sample was run on an Illumina HiSeq 2500. Molecular barcoding was employed in the preparation of TCR libraries, with unique molecular identifiers being used to normalize TCRbeta repertoire quantification. TCRdb reprocessed the public reads (quality trimming at Q25 with fastp, clone calling with MiXCR) and kept in-frame beta chains. Each entry merges the rows of one CDR3 protein and shows their most common DNA and genes. Present in this sample are about 980,000 distinct CDR3 sequences, about 29% of which were seen just once. About 28% of the sample comes from the top ten. In light of the paper, this sample's treatment or condition label describes: allogeneic hematopoietic cell transplantation with graft depleted of TCRalphabeta T cells and CD19 B cells.

This specimen was PBMCs, mostly from graft donor cells, taken 360 days after TCRalphabeta/CD19-depleted stem cell transplant. These receptors were collected from a boy less than two years old who had a stem cell transplant for SCID, so the T cells may come from the graft donor.

The chain combines TRBV2 with TRBJ2-7; tentative D call: TRBD2 (6 bases). The CDR3 has 16 residues. V dropped 6 bases and J dropped 2 bases, with 20 bases sitting between them. The germline V gene encodes CDR1 SNHLY and CDR2 FYNNEI. As DNA, the CDR3 is TGTGCCAGCAGGGAGGACGGGTCGGGGGATCCCTACGAGCAGTACTTC. Translating it yields CASREDGSGDPYEQYF.

This clonotype was detected only a few times. The junction shows a germline mismatch at one end, possibly a read error. The rearrangement joins TRBV20-1 to TRBJ2-7; 8 bases match TRBD2. There are 13 residues in the CDR3. Germline loops: CDR1 DFQATT, CDR2 SNEGSKA (reference sequence). In DNA, the CDR3 is TGCAGTGCTAGAGATTGGGCGGGGGGTGAGGTAAACTTC. Its protein is CSARDWAGGEVNF.

This clonotype turned up a few times. The chain carries TRBV7-9 and TRBJ2-1; the match to TRBD2 covers 7 bases. V was clipped by 1 base and J by 0 bases; unmatched bases: 9. CDR1 and CDR2 (germline): SEHNR, FQNEAQ (reference sequence). The CDR3 is 18 amino acids. The CDR3 sequence is CASSLGSGGGSSYNEQFF. The CDR3 region has the DNA TGTGCCAGCAGCTTAGGAAGCGGCGGGGGAAGCTCCTACAATGAGCAGTTCTTC.

J is TRBJ2-1 and V is TRBV12-3 or TRBV12-4; D gene uncertain. V lost 2 bases, J lost 10 bases, and 3 bases lay in between. CDR3 length: 10 residues. CDR3: CASSLQEQFF. In DNA, the CDR3 is TGTGCCAGCAGTTTACAGGAGCAGTTCTTC.

This clonotype has just a few counts. This chain connects TRBV4-1 to TRBJ2-5; TRBD1 matches 10 bases. Looked up from germline, CDR1 is MGHRA and CDR2 is YSYEKL. The CDR3 consists of 15 residues. After removal of 5 bases from V and 5 bases from J, the junction contained 8 bases not matched to a gene. The CDR3 loop reads CASSWDRGMGETQYF. The CDR3, as DNA: TGCGCCAGCAGCTGGGACAGGGGTATGGGGGAGACCCAGTACTTC.

This clonotype was detected many times. The J gene is TRBJ2-7, the V gene TRBV5-6, with 7 bases matching TRBD2. CDR3 length: 16 residues. V lost 1 base to trimming and J lost 3 bases; unmatched junction nucleotides: 10. CDR1 is SGHDT and CDR2 is YYEEEE in the germline V gene. The CDR3 sequence is CASSLLGGTKDYEQYF. The CDR3 DNA follows: TGTGCCAGCAGCTTGTTGGGAGGGACGAAGGACTACGAGCAGTACTTC.

This chain connects TRBV20-1 to TRBJ1-5; the D is unclear. The V end lost 1 base, the J end lost 1 base, and 11 bases lay between the germline ends. The CDR3 has 15 amino acids. In germline, CDR1 is DFQATT, CDR2 SNEGSKA (reference sequence). The CDR3 loop reads CSARAKTISNQPQHF. The CDR3 DNA reads as TGCAGTGCTAGAGCGAAGACTATCAGCAATCAGCCCCAGCATTTT.

This clonotype was seen only once. The rearrangement joins TRBV19 to TRBJ2-5; perhaps TRBD2 as D (6 bases). The CDR3 consists of 15 residues. Germline CDR1 LNHDA, CDR2 SQIVND (reference sequence). V lost 4 bases and J 1 base, leaving 13 bases between the germline ends. In nucleotides, the CDR3 is TGTGCCAGTAGTACTTTAAGGGACTCCCAAGAGACCCAGTACTTC. It is translated as CASSTLRDSQETQYF. The full variable domain, completed using reference TRBV19 and TRBJ2-5, is DGGITQSPKYLFRKEGQNVTLSCEQNLNHDAMYWYRQDPGQGLRLIYYSQIVNDFQKGDIAEGYSVSREKKESFPLTVTSAQKNPTAFYLCASSTLRDSQETQYFGPGTRLLVL.

The rearrangement joins TRBV20-1 to TRBJ1-1; D gene uncertain. CDR1 is DFQATT and CDR2 is SNEGSKA in the germline V gene (reference sequence). The CDR3 has 11 residues. V was pared by 3 bases and J by 4 bases, with 6 bases between. In DNA form, the CDR3 reads TGCAGTGCTAGTATCAGCACTGAAGCTTTCTTT. This gives the protein CSASISTEAFF.

This clonotype was observed a single time. This chain uses TRBV29-1 with TRBJ1-5, with 8 bases identical to TRBD1. Per germline, CDR1 SQVTM and CDR2 ANQGSEA. Trimming cost V 3 bases and J 2 bases; bases outside gene matches: 6. The CDR3 extends over 15 amino acids. The CDR3 spells CSVERTGNGNQPQHF. CDR3 DNA sequence: TGCAGCGTTGAGAGGACAGGGAACGGCAATCAGCCCCAGCATTTT. Full variable domain (missing parts from reference TRBV29-1 and TRBJ1-5): SAVISQKPSRDICQRGTSLTIQCQVDSQVTMMFWYRQQPGQSLTLIATANQGSEATYESGFVIDKFPISRPNLTFSTLTVSNMSPEDSSIYLCSVERTGNGNQPQHFGDGTRLSIL.

The gene calls are TRBV20-1 and TRBJ2-1, with TRBD1 matching 7 bases. The V segment lost 6 bases and the J segment 1 base; nucleotides outside the gene matches: 6. The germline V gene encodes CDR1 DFQATT and CDR2 SNEGSKA (reference sequence). The CDR3 covers 14 residues. The chain's CDR3 is CSARETGSYNEQFF. In DNA, the CDR3 is TGCAGTGCCCGAGAGACAGGGTCCTACAATGAGCAGTTCTTC.

Written as DNA, the CDR3 is TGCGCCAGCAGCCAAACTAGCGGGGGGATTGGGGAGCAGTTCTTC. Residues: CASSQTSGGIGEQFF. V gene TRBV5-1 combines with J gene TRBJ2-1, with 12 bases identical to TRBD2. Per the germline V gene, CDR1 is SGHRS and CDR2 is YFSETQ. V shed 4 bases, J shed 10 bases, and the junction held 9 bases outside the gene matches. There are 15 residues in the CDR3.

The chain combines TRBV12-3 or TRBV12-4 with TRBJ1-3, with 8 bases fitting TRBD1. This CDR3 comprises 14 residues. Unmatched junction bases numbered 2, after V lost 5 bases and J lost 2 bases. The CDR3 here is CASSQQGAGNTIYF. CDR3 bases: TGTGCCAGCAGTCAACAGGGGGCTGGAAACACCATATATTTT.

The chain combines TRBV9 with TRBJ2-5; TRBD2 agrees at 8 bases. The CDR3 runs 15 residues. Germline V lookup: CDR1 SGDLS, CDR2 YYNGEE. The V and J ends lost 3 bases and 5 bases, in that order; junction bases with no gene match: 9. In nucleotides, the CDR3 is TGTGCCAGCAGCGCCACTAGCGGCTTCTGGGAGACCCAGTACTTC. It is translated as CASSATSGFWETQYF. Using reference TRBV9 and TRBJ2-5 for the parts outside the CDR3, the full variable domain is DSGVTQTPKHLITATGQRVTLRCSPRSGDLSVYWYQQSLDQGLQFLIQYYNGEERAKGNILERFSAQQFPDLHSELNLSSLELGDSALYFCASSATSGFWETQYFGPGTRLLVL.

The chain uses TRBV10-3 and TRBJ2-1, with D perhaps assigned TRBD1 or TRBD2 (5 bases each). Per germline, CDR1 ENHRY and CDR2 SYGVKD. The CDR3 runs 14 residues. Trimming pared 3 bases from V and 8 bases from J, leaving 14 bases between. The CDR3 nucleotides read TGTGCCATCAGTGACGGCGGGCGAGGGGATGAGCAGTTCTTC. Translating gives CAISDGGRGDEQFF.

This clonotype was found a few times. The chain recombines TRBV20-1 with TRBJ2-1; no clear D gene. Trimming shortened V by 3 bases and J by 1 base, and 7 bases separated the two germline ends. CDR3 length: 13 residues. Germline loops: CDR1 DFQATT, CDR2 SNEGSKA (reference sequence). The CDR3 region has the DNA TGCAGTGCTAGTACTGGGTCCTACAATGAGCAGTTCTTC. Its protein is CSASTGSYNEQFF.

This clonotype was detected many times. The chain recombines TRBV15 with TRBJ2-7; 7 bases line up with TRBD1. There are 14 residues in the CDR3. Trimming removed 6 bases from V and 2 bases from J; junction bases left unmatched: 7. Per germline, CDR1 LNHNV and CDR2 YYDKDF (reference sequence). The CDR3, as DNA: TGTGCCACCAGGGCCACAGGGGAGACCTACGAGCAGTACTTC. The encoded protein is CATRATGETYEQYF.

The chain carries TRBV3-1 and TRBJ2-1; D gene uncertain. Germline CDR1 is LGHDT and CDR2 is YNNKEL (reference sequence). Trimming pared 4 bases from V and 0 bases from J, leaving 7 bases between. CDR3 length: 14 amino acids. The CDR3 here is CASSPWDSYNEQFF. Written as DNA, the CDR3 is TGTGCCAGCAGCCCCTGGGACTCCTACAATGAGCAGTTCTTC.

The chain couples TRBV12-3 or TRBV12-4 to TRBJ2-5, with TRBD1 as a possible D gene (6 bases). The CDR3 is 18 residues long. Trimming took 3 bases from V and 1 from J, leaving 21 bases between them. Here the CDR3 reads CASSFSIFPSTGQETQYF. DNA for the CDR3: TGTGCCAGCAGTTTCAGTATTTTCCCGTCGACAGGCCAAGAGACCCAGTACTTC.

This clonotype was picked up many times. V is TRBV7-3 and J is TRBJ2-1; tentatively, D is TRBD1 (6 bases). Germline values: CDR1 SGHTA, CDR2 FQGTGA. This CDR3 is 13 amino acids long. The ends were cut back, 3 bases at V and 5 bases at J, with 8 bases in the middle. The CDR3: CASSLDRDNEQFF. CDR3 sequence (DNA): TGTGCCAGCAGCTTGGACAGAGACAATGAGCAGTTCTTC.

The genes are TRBV29-1 and TRBJ2-1, with TRBD1 matching 7 bases. The germline gives CDR1 SQVTM, CDR2 ANQGSEA. Germline trimming cut 4 bases from V and 7 bases from J; bases unmatched to any gene: 4. The CDR3 runs to 12 residues. In nucleotides, the CDR3 is TGCAGCGTTGGCCAGACAGGGAATGAGCAGTTCTTC. Its translation is CSVGQTGNEQFF.

This sequence joins TRBV29-1 and TRBJ2-4, with D possibly called TRBD1 or TRBD2 (7 bases each). The germline V gene has CDR1 SQVTM and CDR2 ANQGSEA. Trimming took off 2 bases at V and 6 bases at J, with 20 bases between the two ends. The CDR3 spans 16 residues. This chain's CDR3 is CSVELARGGRGNIQYF. The CDR3 coding sequence is TGCAGCGTTGAACTGGCCAGGGGGGGGCGGGGAAACATTCAGTACTTC.